Included here is one TCR beta chain sequence, with context. Its antigen is not yet known. No clone much larger than this one lies a single base away; base qualities are absent. The germline V and J ends show losses of 2 bases and 5 bases respectively, and no gene match explains 2 bases of the junction. CDR1 MGHRA and CDR2 YSYEKL were looked up in the germline V gene. Measured from the cysteine to the phenylalanine, the CDR3 is 13 residues long. The kept DNA is CDR3 alone, 39 bases in frame from the first base. TCRbeta CDR3 regions were amplified from genomic DNA by means of the immunoSEQ Assay, a bias-controlled multiplex PCR. As for the authors' bioinformatics: Nucleated cell counts per sample were estimated from amplification of reference gene primers within the assay. To quantify the absolute abundance of each unique TCRbeta CDR3 rearrangement, sequence reads were collapsed and filtered. For each sample, productive Simpson clonality was calculated as the square root of Simpson's diversity index over productive rearrangements. As stored in TCRdb, this immuneACCESS dataset retains in-frame rearrangements with V and J assigned. A fraction of the clones does not appear; measured against another copy, unresolved V genes explain less than half of the discrepancy, and the remainder lacks a known reason. V, J and clone size derive from that table, while D and trimming were established from the DNA sequence. This sample lists more than 200,000 clones; around 80% were detected once. Roughly 4% of the sample is held by the ten biggest clonotypes.

This record belongs to a study of blood T cell repertoires in COVID-19 (dated by TCRdb to the early 2020s). Regarding the research as a whole: Samples from collaborators originated in the United States, Italy and Spain and spanned both the acute and convalescent phases of COVID-19. The prospective study material was composed of cDNA or gDNA derived from T cells, B-cell-depleted T cells, or PBMCs. The dataset comprised deeply sampled blood TCRbeta repertoires from subjects exposed to, actively infected with, or recovered from COVID-19. The repertoires were released in a freely available public database meant as a resource for research on the immune response to SARS-CoV-2. The samples were drawn from two sources: the first 160 participants of the ongoing ImmuneRACE study, and 1,200 or so subjects contributed by 6 global collaborators. The sample metadata nearly always contained a de-identified subject ID, COVID-19 status, age in years and sex. Where available, HLA class I and class II types were obtained from metadata supplied by the sample provider rather than from assay-based typing.

What the study reported, not specific to this receptor: The amount of clinical and demographic metadata varied by source and participant and was provided uncurated.

Each collaborating institution followed its own protocols to collect whole blood in K2EDTA tubes. Collaborator samples were shipped for TCRbeta analysis as frozen whole blood, isolated PBMCs, or DNA extracted from either sample type. This TCR came from a man aged 55 to 70 with acute or convalescent COVID-19. Sequencing was carried out using peripheral blood. The chain was built from TRBV4-1 and TRBJ1-2, with 7 bases aligning to TRBD1. The DNA is TGCGCCAGCAGCCAATCAGGGGGTTATGGCTACACCTTC. This sequence encodes CASSQSGGYGYTF.